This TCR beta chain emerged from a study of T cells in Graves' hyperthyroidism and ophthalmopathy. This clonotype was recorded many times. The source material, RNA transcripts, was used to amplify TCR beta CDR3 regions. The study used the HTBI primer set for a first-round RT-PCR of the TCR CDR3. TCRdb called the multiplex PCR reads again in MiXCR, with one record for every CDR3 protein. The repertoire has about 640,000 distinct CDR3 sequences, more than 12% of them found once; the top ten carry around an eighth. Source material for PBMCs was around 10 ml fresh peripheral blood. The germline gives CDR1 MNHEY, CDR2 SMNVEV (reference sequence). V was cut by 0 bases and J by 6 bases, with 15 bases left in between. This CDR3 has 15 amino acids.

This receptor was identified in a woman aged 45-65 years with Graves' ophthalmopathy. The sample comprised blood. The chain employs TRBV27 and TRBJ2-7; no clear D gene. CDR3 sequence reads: CASSLSTFGASEQYF. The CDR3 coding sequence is TGTGCCAGCAGTTTATCGACCTTTGGAGCATCCGAGCAGTACTTC.